Below are 28 T cell receptor beta chains sequenced from a single sample in a study of Ad26.COV2.S vaccination and SARS-CoV-2 variants. TCRdb keeps only in-frame clones here, not all; method: immunoSEQ multiplex PCR. The sample holds 380,000 or so clones, approximately 83% seen once. Treatment given: about 20 received Ad26.COV2.S at low or high dose, single or two shots; roughly 5 received placebo; per-sample allocation not given. Collection of the samples took place on day 63 after the first injection of vaccine or placebo. The sample was peripheral blood, taken in a trial of Ad26.COV2.S vaccine versus placebo. These receptors were obtained from a person aged 18 to 65 who received the Ad26.COV2.S COVID-19 vaccine or a placebo.

V is TRBV19 and J is TRBJ2-7; TRBD1 aligns across 8 bases. V gave up 3 bases and J gave up 4 bases; unmatched junction bases: 8. CDR1 and CDR2 from the germline V gene are LNHDA and SQIVND (reference sequence). The CDR3 runs 15 residues. The CDR3 sequence is CASSIDRGVDYEQYF. CDR3 nucleotides: TGTGCCAGTAGTATCGACAGGGGCGTCGATTACGAGCAGTACTTC.

This clone was counted between two and nine times. The chain couples TRBV3-1 (or the pseudogene TRBV3-2) to TRBJ1-2, with 8 bases fitting TRBD1. The CDR3 runs 17 residues. From germline, CDR1 is LGHDT and CDR2 YNNKEL (reference sequence). The ends lost 1 base at V and 3 bases at J; junction bases unmatched: 10. The CDR3, as DNA: TGTGCCAGCAGCCAAGTCAGGGACAGGTTTTCAGACTATGGCTACACCTTC. Its protein product is CASSQVRDRFSDYGYTF.

The chain is built from TRBV2 and TRBJ1-2; D gene uncertain. V lost 4 bases, J lost 0 bases, and 9 bases lay in between. The CDR3 covers 14 residues. The V gene's germline CDR1 is SNHLY and CDR2 FYNNEI. This chain's CDR3 is CASSVFRTNYGYTF. The CDR3 DNA sequence: TGTGCCAGCAGTGTGTTCAGGACTAACTATGGCTACACCTTC.

This clone was detected only once. The chain uses TRBV7-2 and TRBJ1-2; the D gene is possibly TRBD1 (5 bases). The V end was cut by 5 bases, the J end by 1 base, with 17 bases between. Germline-derived CDR1 and CDR2 are SGHTA and FQGNSA. The CDR3 runs to 16 residues. The CDR3: CASSPSVGGVNYGYTF. CDR3 DNA sequence: TGTGCCAGCAGCCCGTCCGTTGGGGGGGTTAACTATGGCTACACCTTC.

The chain uses TRBV3-1 (or the pseudogene TRBV3-2) and TRBJ2-1; D not resolved. The germline V and J ends were trimmed by 2 bases and 15 bases, with 11 bases remaining between them. The CDR3 is 11 amino acids. CDR1 and CDR2 (germline): LGHDT, YNNKEL (reference sequence). The CDR3, as DNA: TGTGCCAGCAGCCAAAGCCGGCCCCTGTTCTTC. Translation gives CASSQSRPLFF.

Comments on this clone: In the same sample, other DNA sequences code for this CDR3. This chain connects TRBV12-3 or TRBV12-4 to TRBJ1-6; no firm D call. Trimming stripped 3 bases from V and 10 bases from J, with 7 bases between. The length of the CDR3 is 12 residues. CDR3 region: CASSFRGSPLHF. The CDR3 nucleotides are TGTGCCAGCAGTTTCCGGGGATCACCCCTCCACTTT.

This chain links TRBV5-1 with TRBJ2-7; D is unclear. This CDR3 has 13 residues. CDR1 and CDR2 (germline): SGHRS, YFSETQ. The V end lost 1 base, the J end lost 9 bases, and 14 bases lay between the germline ends. CDR3 loop: CASSLQPIERQYF. DNA of the CDR3: TGCGCCAGCAGCTTGCAGCCGATCGAGCGGCAGTACTTC.

V usage is TRBV13 and J usage is TRBJ2-3, with 7 bases lining up with TRBD2. Germline V lookup: CDR1 PRHDT, CDR2 FYEKMQ (reference sequence). The CDR3 is 16 amino acids. The V and J ends lost 5 bases and 2 bases, in that order; junction bases with no gene match: 10. CDR3 sequence: CASSDDIAGPTDTQYF. CDR3 nucleotide sequence: TGTGCCAGCAGCGACGATATAGCGGGTCCCACAGATACGCAGTATTTT.

For this clone: The same CDR3 arises from other DNA sequences in this sample as well. V and J are TRBV7-3 and TRBJ1-2; TRBD1 is a possible D gene (5 bases). This CDR3 contains 13 residues. Germline V gene lookup returns CDR1 SGHTA and CDR2 FQGTGA. V was shortened by 2 bases and J by 4 bases, with 8 bases between the two germline ends. CDR3 sequence (DNA): TGTGCCAGCAGCTTAGGGCAGGGCTATGGCTACACCTTC. Its protein is CASSLGQGYGYTF.

This sequence joins TRBV7-2 and TRBJ1-4; TRBD1 is a possible D gene (5 bases). Trimming took off 6 bases at V and 4 bases at J, with 12 bases between the two ends. The CDR3 totals 14 residues. CDR1 and CDR2 (germline): SGHTA, FQGNSA. CDR3: CASRRGRLNEKLFF. The CDR3 DNA sequence: TGTGCCAGCAGGCGGGGACGGCTTAATGAAAAACTGTTTTTT.

CDR3 residues: CASSEKTSGWTTAYNEQFF. Written as DNA, the CDR3 is TGTGCCAGCAGTGAAAAGACTAGCGGGTGGACTACCGCCTACAATGAGCAGTTCTTC. The chain combines TRBV6-1 with TRBJ2-1, with 10 positions matching TRBD2. V lost 2 bases and J lost 2; bases outside the gene matches: 12. The V gene's germline CDR1 is MNHNS and CDR2 SASEGT. The CDR3 has 19 amino acids.

The rearrangement links TRBV7-9 to TRBJ1-6; D remains unclear. Germline V gene sequence: CDR1 SEHNR, CDR2 FQNEAQ (reference sequence). The CDR3 length is 14 residues. V was trimmed by 6 bases and J by 7 bases, leaving 13 bases between them. CDR3 sequence reads: CASSKPILNSPLHF. CDR3 bases: TGTGCCAGCAGTAAGCCGATCCTCAATTCACCCCTCCACTTT.

The rearrangement uses TRBV28 and TRBJ1-2; a possible D gene is TRBD1 (6 bases). The V gene's germline CDR1 is MDHEN and CDR2 SYDVKM. V lost 5 bases and J 8 bases, leaving 18 bases between the germline ends. The length of the CDR3 is 14 residues. The CDR3 spells CASSTRQGNGGYTF. The CDR3 DNA reads TGTGCCAGCAGTACCCGCCAGGGGAATGGGGGCTACACCTTC.

The chain joins TRBV7-6 to TRBJ1-1; D gene uncertain. The CDR3 contains 14 residues. Trimming took off 5 bases at V and 0 bases at J, with 10 bases between the two ends. Germline V gives CDR1 SGHVS, CDR2 FNYEAQ. CDR3 sequence: CASSQVPMNTEAFF. The CDR3 DNA reads as TGTGCCAGCAGCCAGGTCCCTATGAACACTGAAGCTTTCTTT.

The chain joins TRBV5-1 to TRBJ1-5; D uncertain. Germline V gene data show CDR1 as SGHRS and CDR2 as YFSETQ. V was cut by 4 bases and J by 1 base, with 6 bases left in between. The CDR3 has 13 residues. Here the CDR3 DNA reads TGCGCCAGCAGCCTAGCCAGCAATCAGCCCCAGCATTTT. It yields the protein CASSLASNQPQHF.

The chain couples TRBV6-5 to TRBJ1-5; D is uncertain. CDR1 and CDR2 (germline): MNHEY, SVGAGI. The CDR3 is 15 residues long. The V end lost 6 bases, the J end lost 0 bases, and 12 bases lay between the germline ends. CDR3 amino acids: CASRAGGNSNQPQHF. The DNA of the CDR3 is TGTGCCAGCAGGGCCGGAGGGAATAGCAATCAGCCCCAGCATTTT.

This chain joins TRBV6-1 and TRBJ2-5; D is unclear. V lost 2 bases and J lost 1, with 8 bases in between. Germline-derived CDR1 and CDR2 are MNHNS and SASEGT. The CDR3 is 14 residues long. CDR3 nucleotides: TGTGCCAGCAGTGAAATGGCAGCCCAAGAGACCCAGTACTTC. Amino acids: CASSEMAAQETQYF.

Only one count was recorded for this clone. The J gene is TRBJ2-7, the V gene TRBV30; no reliable D call. Germline V CDR1 and CDR2: GTSNPN, SVGIG (reference sequence). The V end lost 4 bases, the J end lost 4 bases, and 17 bases lay between the germline ends. There are 14 residues in the CDR3. DNA for the CDR3: TGTGCCTGGAATAGATTCCCCCCGAATTACGAGCAGTACTTC. Amino acids: CAWNRFPPNYEQYF.

CDR3 nucleotides: TGTGCCAGCAGTTTATACGGGGGGGAGGGCATGAACACTGAAGCTTTCTTT. Translating it yields CASSLYGGEGMNTEAFF. The genes are TRBV27 and TRBJ1-1; TRBD1 might be the D (5 bases). V was cut by 1 base and J by 0 bases, with 15 bases left in between. CDR3 length: 17 residues. CDR1 is MNHEY, CDR2 SMNVEV, per germline (reference sequence).

The chain combines TRBV11-3 with TRBJ1-1, with 12 positions matching TRBD1. V dropped 1 base and J dropped 0; count of bases not matched to a gene: 3. CDR1 and CDR2 (germline): SGHNT, YENEEA. The CDR3 runs 17 residues. The CDR3 DNA is TGTGCCAGCAGCTTAGGAGGGGACAGGGGGCTGAACACTGAAGCTTTCTTT. This translates into CASSLGGDRGLNTEAFF.

The chain carries TRBV10-2 and TRBJ2-7; D not certain. This CDR3 comprises 11 residues. CDR1 is WSHSY, CDR2 SAAADI, per germline. Trimming removed 8 bases from V and 1 base from J, with 6 bases in between. CDR3 region: CASLSSYEQYF. The CDR3 DNA is TGCGCCAGCCTCAGTTCCTACGAGCAGTACTTC.

The sample holds a few counts of this clone. The chain couples TRBV7-2 to TRBJ1-6; D may be TRBD1 (5 bases). Between the trimmed V and J ends, which lost 1 base and 7 bases, there was a span of 8 bases. The CDR3 runs 14 residues. CDR1 and CDR2 from the germline V gene are SGHTA and FQGNSA. CDR3 bases: TGTGCCAGCAGCTTAGATGGGGGGAATTCACCCCTCCACTTT. It codes for CASSLDGGNSPLHF.

V and J are TRBV14 and TRBJ2-3, with D unclear. V lost 1 base, J lost 5 bases, and 7 bases lay in between. The germline CDR1 and CDR2 sequences are SGHDN and FVKESK. The CDR3 has 13 amino acids. The CDR3 nucleotides are TGTGCCAGCAGCCAAGGTGCCCAAGATACGCAGTATTTT. Its protein is CASSQGAQDTQYF.

This chain connects TRBV7-9 to TRBJ1-5; D uncertain. CDR1 is SEHNR and CDR2 is FQNEAQ in the germline V gene (reference sequence). V was shortened by 1 base and J by 6 bases, with 7 bases between the two germline ends. The length of the CDR3 is 13 residues. The CDR3 spells CASSLEAGQPQHF. The CDR3, as DNA: TGTGCCAGCAGCTTAGAGGCGGGTCAGCCCCAGCATTTT.

The J gene is TRBJ2-7, the V gene TRBV19; TRBD1 agrees at 8 bases. Germline V gene sequence: CDR1 LNHDA, CDR2 SQIVND (reference sequence). J lost 0 bases, V lost 6 bases, and 4 bases had no gene match. There are 14 residues in the CDR3. Here the CDR3 DNA reads TGTGCCAGTAGCCCGACAGGGGACTCCTACGAGCAGTACTTC. Translation: CASSPTGDSYEQYF.

The CDR3 DNA reads TGTGCCAGCTCACTTTCCCGGACCTTAAGCTATGGCTACACCTTC. It encodes CASSLSRTLSYGYTF. The rearrangement uses TRBV18 and TRBJ1-2; unclear D gene. CDR1 KGHSH and CDR2 LQKENI come from the germline V gene. This CDR3 has 15 amino acids. Trimming pared 4 bases from V and 4 bases from J, leaving 16 bases between. The entire variable domain, with the rest obtained from reference TRBV18 and TRBJ1-2, is as follows: NAGVMQNPRHLVRRRGQEARLRCSPMKGHSHVYWYRQLPEEGLKFMVYLQKENIIDESGMPKERFSAEFPKEGPSILRIQQVVRGDSAAYFCASSLSRTLSYGYTFGSGTRLTVV.

V gene TRBV11-2 combines with J gene TRBJ2-3; D possibly corresponds to TRBD2 (5 bases). The CDR3 contains 15 residues. Germline-derived CDR1 and CDR2 are SGHAT and FQNNGV. V lost 2 bases and J lost 4, with 13 bases in between. Here the CDR3 reads CASSLTELRADTQYF. The DNA for the CDR3 is TGTGCCAGCAGCTTAACTGAACTGAGGGCAGATACGCAGTATTTT.

This clone turned up a few times. The chain has TRBV19 and TRBJ1-4, with TRBD1 matching 9 bases. CDR1 is LNHDA, CDR2 SQIVND, per germline (reference sequence). The CDR3 is 13 residues long. Trimming at V came to 4 bases and at J to 8 bases, leaving 2 bases not matched to a gene. This CDR3 reads CASSRGQGEKLFF. The CDR3 bases are TGTGCCAGTAGTAGGGGACAGGGAGAAAAACTGTTTTTT.